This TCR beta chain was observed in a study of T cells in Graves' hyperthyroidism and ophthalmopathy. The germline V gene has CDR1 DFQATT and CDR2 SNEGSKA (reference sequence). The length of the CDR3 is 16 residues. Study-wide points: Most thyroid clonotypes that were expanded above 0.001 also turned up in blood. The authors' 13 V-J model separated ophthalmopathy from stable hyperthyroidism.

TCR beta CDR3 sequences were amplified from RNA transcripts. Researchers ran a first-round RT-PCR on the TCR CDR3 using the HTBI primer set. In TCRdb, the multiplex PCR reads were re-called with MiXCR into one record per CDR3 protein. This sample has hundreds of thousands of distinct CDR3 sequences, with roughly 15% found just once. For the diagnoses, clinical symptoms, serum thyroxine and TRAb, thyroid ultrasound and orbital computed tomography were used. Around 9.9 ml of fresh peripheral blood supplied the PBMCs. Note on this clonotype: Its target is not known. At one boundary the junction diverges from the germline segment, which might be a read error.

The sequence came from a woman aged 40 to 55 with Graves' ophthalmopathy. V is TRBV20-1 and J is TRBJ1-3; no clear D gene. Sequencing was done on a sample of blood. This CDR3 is CSARSAVDRSGNNIYF. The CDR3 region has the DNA TGCAGTGCTAGATCGGCGGTAGATCGCTCTGGAAACAACATATATTTT.